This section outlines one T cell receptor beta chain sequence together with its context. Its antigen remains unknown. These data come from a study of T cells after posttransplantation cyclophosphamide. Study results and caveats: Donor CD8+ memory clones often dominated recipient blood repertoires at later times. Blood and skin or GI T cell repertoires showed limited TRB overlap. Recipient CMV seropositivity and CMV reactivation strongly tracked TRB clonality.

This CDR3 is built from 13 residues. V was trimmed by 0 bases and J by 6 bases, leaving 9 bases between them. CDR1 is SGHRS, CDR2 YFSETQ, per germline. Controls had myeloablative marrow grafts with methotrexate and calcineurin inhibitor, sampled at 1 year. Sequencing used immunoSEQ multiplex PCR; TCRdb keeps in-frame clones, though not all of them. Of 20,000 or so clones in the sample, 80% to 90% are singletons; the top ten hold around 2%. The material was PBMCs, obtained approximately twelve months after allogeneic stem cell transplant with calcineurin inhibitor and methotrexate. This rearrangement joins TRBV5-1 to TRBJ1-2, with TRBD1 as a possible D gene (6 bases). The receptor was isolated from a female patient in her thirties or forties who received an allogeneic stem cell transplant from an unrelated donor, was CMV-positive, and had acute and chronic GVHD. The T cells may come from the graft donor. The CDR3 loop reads CASSLDREHGYTF. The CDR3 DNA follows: TGCGCCAGCAGCTTGGACAGGGAACATGGCTACACCTTC.